This T cell receptor beta chain was sequenced for a study of blood T cell repertoires in COVID-19. This table comes from immunoSEQ multiplex PCR, and its TCRdb copy is limited to in-frame clones, with some not included. The sample lists around 310,000 clones, roughly 90% seen once, with over 9% in the top ten. This clone appeared once. Trimming removed 4 bases from V and 9 bases from J, with 23 bases in between. Germline V gene lookup returns CDR1 LNHDA and CDR2 SQIVND (reference sequence). The length of the CDR3 is 16 residues. V usage is TRBV19 and J usage is TRBJ2-3; tentatively, D is TRBD1 (5 bases). The clonotype originates from a woman aged 40 to 50 who had recovered from COVID-19. Sequenced sample: PBMCs or T cells enriched from blood (not recorded which). CDR3 sequence: CASSTVQQGSRQTQYF. The CDR3 DNA follows: TGTGCCAGTAGTACGGTACAGCAGGGTAGCCGTCAGACGCAGTATTTT.